Presented here are 27 T cell receptor beta chains from one specimen sequenced in a study of STAT3 mutations in large granular lymphocyte leukemia. General observations from the study: Every T-LGLL patient had at least one immunodominant TCRbeta clonotype.

These receptors lack a known antigen. Measured with immunoSEQ multiplex PCR; TCRdb has only the in-frame clones, and not every one. Of roughly 46,000 clones listed, about three quarters are singletons. Sequenced material: PBMCs. The receptor source for this set is a human donor with T large granular lymphocyte leukemia. Some clones in this sample may be carry-over from other donors' samples.

This chain links TRBV28 with TRBJ1-4; 7 positions agree with TRBD1. This CDR3 has 15 residues. Germline lookup yields CDR1 MDHEN and CDR2 SYDVKM. After removal of 5 bases from V and 8 bases from J, the junction contained 11 bases not matched to a gene. CDR3 nucleotide sequence: TGTGCCAGCAGTGAGGGGGCTAGGACTGGGGAAAAACTGTTTTTT. Its translation: CASSEGARTGEKLFF.

The rearrangement joins TRBV28 to TRBJ1-5; D perhaps matches TRBD1 (5 bases). Germline loops: CDR1 MDHEN, CDR2 SYDVKM. The CDR3 runs to 14 residues. Trimming shortened V by 7 bases and J by 5 bases, and 15 bases separated the two germline ends. The CDR3 DNA sequence: TGTGCCAGCAATTTGGGGGGGTGGGATCAGCCCCAGCATTTT. Translating it yields CASNLGGWDQPQHF.

The rearrangement joins TRBV6-5 to TRBJ1-2, with 9 bases aligning to TRBD1. V was clipped by 8 bases and J by 4 bases; unmatched bases: 5. CDR1 and CDR2 (germline): MNHEY, SVGAGI. This CDR3 has 13 amino acids. For the CDR3, the DNA is TGTGCCAGCTATCGGGACAGGGCCTATGGCTACACCTTC. Amino acids: CASYRDRAYGYTF.

The rearrangement uses TRBV7-9 and TRBJ1-2, with D unresolved. Trimming stripped 1 base from V and 2 bases from J, with 8 bases between. CDR1 is SEHNR and CDR2 is FQNEAQ in the germline V gene (reference sequence). CDR3 length equals 14 residues. The CDR3 bases are TGTGCCAGCAGCTTAGACAAAAGAAACTATGGCTACACCTTC. Its translation: CASSLDKRNYGYTF. The whole variable domain, filled in from reference TRBV7-9 and TRBJ1-2, reads DTGVSQNPRHKITKRGQNVTFRCDPISEHNRLYWYRQTLGQGPEFLTYFQNEAQLEKSRLLSDRFSAERPKGSFSTLEIQRTEQGDSAMYLCASSLDKRNYGYTFGSGTRLTVV.

V gene TRBV5-4 combines with J gene TRBJ2-2; D is unresolved. This CDR3 is 14 amino acids long. The germline gives CDR1 SGHNT, CDR2 YYREEE (reference sequence). Trimming pared 0 bases from V and 6 bases from J, leaving 9 bases between. CDR3 loop: CASSLAYDAGELFF. In nucleotides, the CDR3 is TGTGCCAGCAGCTTGGCTTATGACGCCGGGGAGCTGTTTTTT.

The rearrangement joins TRBV6-5 to TRBJ2-3; 9 bases line up with TRBD1. V shed 2 bases and J 4 bases; nucleotides not matched to a gene: 4. Per germline, CDR1 MNHEY and CDR2 SVGAGI. CDR3 length equals 15 residues. The CDR3 coding sequence is TGTGCCAGCAGTTACGGGGGACAGGGATCAGATACGCAGTATTTT. It is translated as CASSYGGQGSDTQYF.

The rearrangement joins TRBV4-2 to TRBJ1-6; D remains ambiguous. The CDR3 loop spans 15 amino acids. Trimming took off 0 bases at V and 10 bases at J, with 13 bases between the two ends. Per germline, CDR1 LGHNA and CDR2 YNFKEQ. CDR3: CASSQDFVPNSPLHF. CDR3 sequence (DNA): TGTGCCAGCAGCCAAGATTTTGTCCCTAACTCACCCCTCCACTTT.

The J gene is TRBJ2-7, the V gene TRBV5-1, with 7 bases matching TRBD1. CDR1 is SGHRS, CDR2 YFSETQ, per germline. CDR3 size: 14 residues. V was clipped by 1 base and J by 4 bases; unmatched bases: 5. The CDR3 region is CASSLTRTGYEQYF. The CDR3 nucleotides read TGCGCCAGCAGCTTGACACGGACAGGTTACGAGCAGTACTTC.

The rearrangement uses TRBV19 and TRBJ2-7, with TRBD1 matching over 9 bases. The V gene end was trimmed by 4 bases and the J gene end by 2 bases; junction bases not matched to a gene: 6. The CDR3 is 15 amino acids. CDR1 and CDR2 from the germline V gene are LNHDA and SQIVND (reference sequence). For the CDR3, the DNA is TGTGCCAGTAGTAACCAGGGACAGGGTACCTACGAGCAGTACTTC. Translating gives CASSNQGQGTYEQYF.

This chain joins TRBV7-9 and TRBJ1-5; maybe TRBD1 (6 bases). There are 14 residues in the CDR3. Per the germline V gene, CDR1 is SEHNR and CDR2 is FQNEAQ (reference sequence). V was trimmed by 5 bases and J by 3 bases, leaving 11 bases between them. This CDR3 is CASSQGQYNQPQHF. The CDR3 DNA reads as TGTGCCAGCAGCCAGGGGCAGTACAATCAGCCCCAGCATTTT.

The J gene is TRBJ1-2, the V gene TRBV18, with a weak D call TRBD1 (6 bases). CDR1 is KGHSH, CDR2 LQKENI, per germline. Trimming cost V 2 bases and J 7 bases, with 17 bases left between them. The CDR3 has 15 residues. The CDR3 sequence is CASSPSEGGRVGYTF. CDR3 nucleotides: TGTGCCAGCTCACCATCCGAGGGGGGGCGCGTTGGCTACACCTTC.

This clone was detected only a few times. The DNA for the CDR3 is TGTGCCAGCAGTTCCCTGACAGGCTTACCCCCCTACGAGCAGTACTTC. As protein: CASSSLTGLPPYEQYF. The V gene is TRBV7-4, the J gene TRBJ2-7; the D gene is possibly TRBD1 (6 bases). Germline V gene lookup returns CDR1 SGHVT and CDR2 SQSDAQ. Deletions cut 6 bases from V and 2 bases from J, with 20 bases between. There are 16 residues in the CDR3.

J is TRBJ1-4 and V is TRBV6-6; 9 bases fit TRBD1. CDR1 and CDR2 from the germline V gene are MNHNY and SVGAGI (reference sequence). The CDR3 has 14 residues. The V and J ends lost 5 bases and 7 bases, in that order; junction bases with no gene match: 5. CDR3 residues: CASSAQGAREKLFF. The CDR3 DNA reads as TGTGCCAGCAGTGCACAGGGGGCGCGTGAAAAACTGTTTTTT.

The V and J genes are TRBV4-2 and TRBJ2-4; tentatively, D is TRBD1 or TRBD2 (5 bases each). The CDR3 spans 18 residues. Trimming removed 3 bases from V and 0 bases from J, with 18 bases in between. CDR1 is LGHNA, CDR2 YNFKEQ, per germline. The CDR3 DNA reads TGTGCCAGCAGCCAGCTGTGGGGGACGCCAATAGCCAAAAACATTCAGTACTTC. As protein: CASSQLWGTPIAKNIQYF.

The chain combines TRBV5-5 with TRBJ2-6; perhaps TRBD1 as D (6 bases). Trimming removed 4 bases at V and 2 bases at J, with 13 bases between. CDR3 size: 16 residues. Germline values: CDR1 SGHKS, CDR2 YYEKEE (reference sequence). CDR3: CASSVTTGPGANVLTF. The DNA of the CDR3 is TGTGCCAGCAGCGTTACAACAGGGCCTGGGGCCAACGTCCTGACTTTC.

This chain connects TRBV4-2 to TRBJ1-1, with 11 positions matching TRBD1. There are 16 residues in the CDR3. Trimming at V came to 1 base and at J to 4 bases, leaving 5 bases not matched to a gene. CDR1 and CDR2 (germline): LGHNA, YNFKEQ. The CDR3 loop is CASSQVTGTGGTEAFF. For the CDR3, the DNA is TGTGCCAGCAGCCAAGTGACCGGGACAGGGGGCACTGAAGCTTTCTTT.

The chain links TRBV5-4 to TRBJ2-5; the D is unclear. V was cut by 0 bases and J by 1 base, with 4 bases left in between. The germline CDR1 and CDR2 sequences are SGHNT and YYREEE (reference sequence). This CDR3 has 13 residues. The CDR3 DNA is TGTGCCAGCAGCTTGGGGGGCCAAGAGACCCAGTACTTC. Translating it yields CASSLGGQETQYF.

The rearrangement uses TRBV21-1 and TRBJ1-6; the D call TRBD1 from the table was never checked on the DNA. TRBV21-1 counts as a pseudogene. The CDR3 consists of 15 residues. DNA for the CDR3: TGTGCCAGCAGCAAAGACGACAGGGCGGATTCACCCCTCCACTTT. Translated, it gives CASSKDDRADSPLHF.

In its sample, this clone was seen a few times. V and J are TRBV5-1 and TRBJ2-5; D might be TRBD2 (5 bases). This CDR3 spans 15 amino acids. V lost 3 bases, J lost 0 bases, and 12 bases lay in between. CDR1 and CDR2 from the germline V gene are SGHRS and YFSETQ. The CDR3: CASSSTPGYQETQYF. In nucleotides, the CDR3 is TGCGCCAGCAGCTCGACCCCGGGGTACCAAGAGACCCAGTACTTC.

The rearrangement uses TRBV28 and TRBJ2-2, with D unresolved. The CDR3 runs to 14 residues. The germline V gene has CDR1 MDHEN and CDR2 SYDVKM. Trimming cost V 8 bases and J 1 base, with 11 bases left between them. The CDR3 loop is CASERRQNTGELFF. The DNA of the CDR3 is TGTGCCAGCGAACGGCGACAGAACACCGGGGAGCTGTTTTTT.

This clone was detected only once. The chain uses TRBV7-9 and TRBJ2-1; D call uncertain. CDR3 size: 14 residues. Deletions cut 6 bases from V and 6 bases from J, with 15 bases between. Germline V lookup: CDR1 SEHNR, CDR2 FQNEAQ (reference sequence). CDR3 in DNA: TGTGCCAGCAGTTACCCGGACGGCCGCAATGAGCAGTTCTTC. This sequence encodes CASSYPDGRNEQFF.

This clone was seen once. The V and J genes are TRBV19 and TRBJ2-2, with 8 bases lining up with TRBD1. Trimming at V came to 4 bases and at J to 7 bases, leaving 8 bases not matched to a gene. This CDR3 has 15 residues. CDR1 and CDR2 (germline): LNHDA, SQIVND (reference sequence). This CDR3 reads CASSTTGGRGGELFF. As DNA, the CDR3 is TGTGCCAGTAGTACCACAGGGGGAAGGGGCGGGGAGCTGTTTTTT.

This clone was picked up a small number of times. The J gene is TRBJ1-4, the V gene TRBV6-5; D might be TRBD1 (5 bases). The CDR3 runs 15 residues. Germline V gene data show CDR1 as MNHEY and CDR2 as SVGAGI. V was pared by 0 bases and J by 10 bases, with 15 bases between. CDR3: CASSYSWDAIGKLFF. The CDR3 DNA is TGTGCCAGCAGTTACTCTTGGGACGCTATCGGAAAACTGTTTTTT.

A few counts support this clone. The chain has TRBV30 and TRBJ1-6; D unresolved. The CDR3 contains 15 residues. Germline V lookup: CDR1 GTSNPN, CDR2 SVGIG (reference sequence). V lost 2 bases and J 9 bases, leaving 17 bases between the germline ends. The CDR3 reads CAWSPGVPGGSPLHF. CDR3 nucleotides: TGTGCCTGGAGTCCCGGCGTCCCGGGAGGTTCACCCCTCCACTTT.

The chain carries TRBV7-8 and TRBJ2-7; D is ambiguous. Germline V gene lookup returns CDR1 SGHVS and CDR2 FQNEAQ. Trimming cost V 1 base and J 3 bases, with 13 bases left between them. The length of the CDR3 is 15 residues. The CDR3 loop is CASSLDLGSSYEQYV. CDR3 nucleotide sequence: TGTGCCAGCAGCTTAGATCTAGGCAGCAGCTACGAGCAGTACGTC.

This chain joins TRBV23-1 and TRBJ2-1; 14 nucleotides agree with TRBD2. TRBV23-1 is an ORF; its function is uncertain. CDR3 length equals 15 residues. V gave up 4 bases and J gave up 15 bases; unmatched junction bases: 11. The CDR3 protein is CASSPLTSGGASRFF. DNA of the CDR3: TGCGCCAGCAGTCCTTTGACTAGCGGGGGGGCATCTCGGTTCTTC.

This clone has only one observation. The CDR3 DNA reads TGTGCCAGCAGCTCTCCCTGGGAGAACACTGAAGCTTTCTTT. The encoded protein is CASSSPWENTEAFF. V usage is TRBV5-5 and J usage is TRBJ1-1; D remains unclear. Germline V gene lookup returns CDR1 SGHKS and CDR2 YYEKEE (reference sequence). The length of the CDR3 is 14 residues. V lost 3 bases, J lost 1 base, and 10 bases lay in between.